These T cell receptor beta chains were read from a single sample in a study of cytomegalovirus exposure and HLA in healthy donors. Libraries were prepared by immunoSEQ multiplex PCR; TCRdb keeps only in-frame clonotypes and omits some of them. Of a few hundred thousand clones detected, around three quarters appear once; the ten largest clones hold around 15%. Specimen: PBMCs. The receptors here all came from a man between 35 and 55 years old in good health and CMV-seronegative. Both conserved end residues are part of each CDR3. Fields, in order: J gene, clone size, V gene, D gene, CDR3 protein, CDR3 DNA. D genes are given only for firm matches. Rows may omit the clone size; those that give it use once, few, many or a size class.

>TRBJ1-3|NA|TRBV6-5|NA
CASRDNSGNTIYF
TGTGCCAGCAGGGACAACTCTGGAAACACCATATATTTT
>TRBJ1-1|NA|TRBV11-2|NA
CASSLPLANTEAFF
TGTGCCAGCAGCTTACCTCTGGCGAACACTGAAGCTTTCTTT
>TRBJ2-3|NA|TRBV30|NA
CAWSVHNTDTQYF
TGTGCCTGGAGTGTACACAACACAGATACGCAGTATTTT
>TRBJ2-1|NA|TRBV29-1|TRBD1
CSVDKGQGYGEQFF
TGCAGCGTCGACAAGGGACAGGGGTATGGTGAGCAGTTCTTC
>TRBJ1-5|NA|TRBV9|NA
CASSVVELNSNQPQHF
TGTGCCAGCAGCGTAGTCGAGTTGAATAGCAATCAGCCCCAGCATTTT
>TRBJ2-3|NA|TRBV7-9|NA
CASSLPNPGPDTQYF
TGTGCCAGCAGCTTACCCAACCCTGGGCCAGATACGCAGTATTTT
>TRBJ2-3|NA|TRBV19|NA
CASSMRPAGSTDTQYF
TGTGCCAGTAGTATGAGGCCCGCGGGGAGCACAGATACGCAGTATTTT
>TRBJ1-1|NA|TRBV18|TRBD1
CASSPDRGTEAFF
TGTGCCAGCTCACCCGACAGGGGAACTGAAGCTTTCTTT
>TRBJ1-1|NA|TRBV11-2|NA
CASSLVPGDTEAFF
TGTGCCAGCAGCTTAGTACCGGGGGACACTGAAGCTTTCTTT
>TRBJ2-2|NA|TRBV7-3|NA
CASNTQGSTGELFF
TGTGCCAGCAATACTCAGGGCAGCACCGGGGAGCTGTTTTTT
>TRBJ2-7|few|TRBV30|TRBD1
CAWRDRGFHEQYF
TGTGCCTGGAGGGACAGGGGGTTCCACGAGCAGTACTTC
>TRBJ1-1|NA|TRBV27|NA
CASSPYGGSEAFF
TGTGCCAGCAGTCCCTACGGAGGGTCTGAAGCTTTCTTT
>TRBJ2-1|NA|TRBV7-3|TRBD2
CASSLMTSGGGYNEQFF
TGTGCCAGCAGCTTAATGACTAGCGGGGGGGGCTACAATGAGCAGTTCTTC
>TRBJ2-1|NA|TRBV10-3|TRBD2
CAVTPMTGGLGEQFF
TGTGCCGTCACCCCCATGACGGGAGGGCTGGGTGAGCAGTTCTTC
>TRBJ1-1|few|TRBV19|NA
CASSARALNTEAFF
TGTGCCAGTAGTGCCAGGGCCCTGAACACTGAAGCTTTCTTT
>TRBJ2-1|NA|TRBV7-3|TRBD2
CASSSGLAGWDEQFF
TGTGCCAGCAGCTCGGGACTAGCGGGATGGGATGAGCAGTTCTTC
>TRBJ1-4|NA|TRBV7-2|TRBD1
CASRWGTALNEKLFF
TGTGCCAGCAGATGGGGGACAGCGTTAAATGAAAAACTGTTTTTT
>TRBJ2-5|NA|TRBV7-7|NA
CASSLRVGETQYF
TGTGCCAGCAGCTTACGTGTCGGGGAGACCCAGTACTTC